This T cell receptor beta chain was profiled in a study of response to subunit inactivated influenza vaccine. Regarding the study as a whole: Each seasonal influenza vaccination, the authors suggested, recruits few new T cells.

Details on this clonotype: Antigen specificity is unknown.

Unmatched junction bases numbered 3, after V lost 2 bases and J lost 3 bases. This CDR3 has 15 amino acids. CDR1 is MNHEY and CDR2 is SVGEGT in the germline V gene. MiXCR was run by TCRdb on the RT-PCR reads, yielding one entry per CDR3 protein. The sample includes about 480,000 distinct CDR3 sequences, approximately 10% of them seen just once. This receptor was obtained from a man aged 45 to 65 who received an inactivated influenza vaccine. The specimen was PBMCs from blood, collected 45 days after vaccination. The rearrangement links TRBV6-2 or TRBV6-3 to TRBJ2-3, with 9 bases fitting TRBD1. CDR3 nucleotide sequence: TGTGCCAGCAGTTACACCGGGACAGGGACAGATACGCAGTATTTT. Amino acids: CASSYTGTGTDTQYF.